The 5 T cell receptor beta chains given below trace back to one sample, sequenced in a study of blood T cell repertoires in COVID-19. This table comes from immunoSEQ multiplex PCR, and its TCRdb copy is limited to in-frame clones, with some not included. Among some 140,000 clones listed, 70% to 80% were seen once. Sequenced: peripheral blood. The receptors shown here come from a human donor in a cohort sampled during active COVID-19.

In nucleotides, the CDR3 is TGTGCCAGCAGCTTGGCCTTTATTTCCACTGAAGCTTTCTTT. This encodes CASSLAFISTEAFF. The rearrangement links TRBV5-6 to TRBJ1-1, with unresolved D. The CDR3 contains 14 residues. Trimming shortened V by 0 bases and J by 4 bases, and 10 bases separated the two germline ends. Per the germline V gene, CDR1 is SGHDT and CDR2 is YYEEEE.

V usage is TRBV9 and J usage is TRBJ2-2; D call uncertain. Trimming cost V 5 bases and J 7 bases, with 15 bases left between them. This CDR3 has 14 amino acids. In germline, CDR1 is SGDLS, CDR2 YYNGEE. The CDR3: CASSSRLGSGELFF. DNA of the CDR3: TGTGCCAGCAGTTCCCGCCTAGGTAGCGGGGAGCTGTTTTTT.

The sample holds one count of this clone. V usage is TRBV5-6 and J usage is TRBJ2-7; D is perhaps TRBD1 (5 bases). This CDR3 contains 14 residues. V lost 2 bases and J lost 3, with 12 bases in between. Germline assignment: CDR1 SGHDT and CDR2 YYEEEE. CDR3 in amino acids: CASSLGDSRYEQYF. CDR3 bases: TGTGCCAGCAGCTTAGGAGACAGCCGCTACGAGCAGTACTTC.

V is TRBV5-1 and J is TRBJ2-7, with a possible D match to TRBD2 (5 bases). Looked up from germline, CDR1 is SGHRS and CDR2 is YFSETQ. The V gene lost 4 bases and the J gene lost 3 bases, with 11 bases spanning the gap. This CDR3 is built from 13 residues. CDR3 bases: TGCGCCAGCAGCCCGGGGTTCAGCTACGAGCAGTACTTC. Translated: CASSPGFSYEQYF.

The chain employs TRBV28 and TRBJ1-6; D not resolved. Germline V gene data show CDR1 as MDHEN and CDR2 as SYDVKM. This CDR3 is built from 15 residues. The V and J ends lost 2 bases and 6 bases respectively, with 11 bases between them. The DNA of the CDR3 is TGTGCCAGCAGTTTACAGACACTCATTAATTCACCCCTCCACTTT. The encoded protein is CASSLQTLINSPLHF.